A selection of T cell receptor beta chains follows, all from one sample in a study of radiotherapy plus CTLA-4 blockade in lung cancer. The table came from immunoSEQ multiplex PCR; TCRdb's copy has only in-frame clones and leaves some out. Here the sample spans about 36,000 clones, 55% to 75% being singletons. Sequencing used peripheral blood, obtained from a patient treated with radiotherapy plus ipilimumab. The source of these receptors is a human donor with non-small cell lung cancer who had stable disease on radiotherapy plus ipilimumab. Each CDR3 is given with its conserved first and last residue. The D gene is left open where the match is weak. Expanded clones get a size class; other rows say once, few or many, or leave the size out.

TRBJ1-1 | TRBV10-3 | NA | NA | TGTGCCATCAGTGAGCGGCGGGATGCTACTGAAGCTTTCTTT | CAISERRDATEAFF
TRBJ1-1 | TRBV2 | NA | TRBD1 | TGTGCCAGCAGTGTGCAGGGGGCTGGAACTGAAGCTTTCTTT | CASSVQGAGTEAFF
TRBJ2-7 | TRBV27 | NA | NA | TGTGCCAGCAGTTTCCGTAGGGGGACCAACTACGAGCAGTACTTC | CASSFRRGTNYEQYF
TRBJ2-3 | TRBV29-1 | few | NA | TGCAGCGTACCAGGGGGAGGTAGCGCAGATACGCAGTATTTT | CSVPGGGSADTQYF
TRBJ2-1 | TRBV9 | NA | NA | TGTGCCAGCAGCGTACAAGACAGACCCAATGAGCAGTTCTTC | CASSVQDRPNEQFF
TRBJ1-1 | TRBV2 | NA | NA | TGTGCCAGCAGTGAACAGGGCACGAACACTGAAGCTTTCTTT | CASSEQGTNTEAFF
TRBJ1-1 | TRBV27 | few | NA | TGTGCCAGCAGTTTAAGGCCTCGAGGGACTGAAGCTTTCTTT | CASSLRPRGTEAFF
TRBJ2-3 | TRBV9 | NA | TRBD2 | TGTGCCAGCAGTAAGGACGGGACTAACACAGATACGCAGTATTTT | CASSKDGTNTDTQYF
TRBJ1-4 | TRBV5-1 | few | NA | TGCGCCAGCAGCGGAGGCCCTAATGAAAAACTGTTTTTT | CASSGGPNEKLFF
TRBJ1-5 | TRBV19 | NA | TRBD1 | TGTGCCAGTAGTACGACAGGGTCAAGTCAGCCCCAGCATTTT | CASSTTGSSQPQHF
TRBJ2-6 | TRBV19 | NA | NA | TGTGCCAGTAGTACCTTCGCGTCTGGGGCCAACGTCCTGACTTTC | CASSTFASGANVLTF
TRBJ1-2 | TRBV11-3 | NA | NA | TGTGCCAGCAGCTTTGACGGGGAGAACTATGGCTACACCTTC | CASSFDGENYGYTF
TRBJ1-4 | TRBV7-9 | few | NA | TGTGCCAGCAGCCCGACGGGGGTAACTAATGAAAAACTGTTTTTT | CASSPTGVTNEKLFF
TRBJ1-2 | TRBV6-5 | NA | NA | TGTGCCAGCAGAACGAGGACAAACTATGGCTACACCTTC | CASRTRTNYGYTF
TRBJ2-2 | TRBV5-6 | NA | NA | TGTGCCAGCAGCCGTTGGGGCACGAACACCGGGGAGCTGTTTTTT | CASSRWGTNTGELFF
TRBJ2-1 | TRBV18 | NA | TRBD2 | TGTGCCAGCTCAAGTCAGCGGGGTATCGATGAGCAGTTCTTC | CASSSQRGIDEQFF
TRBJ1-5 | TRBV27 | NA | NA | TGTGCCAGCAGTAAGGGAACAGGGAGTAGCAATCAGCCCCAGCATTTT | CASSKGTGSSNQPQHF
TRBJ2-5 | TRBV5-1 | few | NA | TGCGCCAGCAGCTTTGAGGAAGAGACCCAGTACTTC | CASSFEEETQYF
TRBJ1-2 | TRBV5-1 | NA | TRBD1 | TGCGCCAGCAGCTTGGTACAGGGGAACTATGGCTACACCTTC | CASSLVQGNYGYTF
TRBJ1-5 | TRBV5-1 | NA | TRBD1 | TGCGCCAGCAGCCTGGGACAGGGGGGACCCAATCAGCCCCAGCATTTT | CASSLGQGGPNQPQHF
TRBJ1-5 | TRBV6-6 | NA | TRBD1 | TGTGCCAGCAGTTACAATTCAGGGGGTAATCAGCCCCAGCATTTT | CASSYNSGGNQPQHF
TRBJ2-5 | TRBV7-7 | NA | NA | TGTGCCAGCAGCGCCGGGCCGAGCGGGGAGACCCAGTACTTC | CASSAGPSGETQYF
TRBJ1-1 | TRBV11-3 | NA | NA | TGTGCCAGCAGCTTAGAAGGGGGGAACACTGAAGCTTTCTTT | CASSLEGGNTEAFF
TRBJ2-7 | TRBV2 | few | NA | TGTGCCAGCAGTGAGAGTGCGAGCGAGCAGTACTTC | CASSESASEQYF
TRBJ2-7 | TRBV7-2 | NA | TRBD1 | TGTGCCAGCAGCCCGGGACAGGGAACCTACGAGCAGTACTTC | CASSPGQGTYEQYF
TRBJ1-2 | TRBV15 | few | NA | TGTGCCACCAGCAGAAGAGAGGGAGGGGTTGGCTACACCTTC | CATSRREGGVGYTF
TRBJ1-2 | TRBV27 | NA | TRBD1 | TGTGCCAGCAGCACACAGGGGGGGAACTATGGCTACACCTTC | CASSTQGGNYGYTF
TRBJ1-5 | TRBV6-1 | NA | TRBD1 | TGTGCCAGCAGACCAGGGGGTGGGAGCAATCAGCCCCAGCATTTT | CASRPGGGSNQPQHF
TRBJ1-1 | TRBV5-1 | NA | NA | TGCGCCAGCAGCGAAGGACAGCCGAACACTGAAGCTTTCTTT | CASSEGQPNTEAFF
TRBJ2-7 | TRBV6-5 | few | NA | TGTGCCAGCAGGGGGATCGCGGACAGCTCCTACGAGCAGTACTTC | CASRGIADSSYEQYF
TRBJ2-5 | TRBV13 | NA | NA | TGTGCCAGCAGCTTACGAGGGCTAAAAGAGACCCAGTACTTC | CASSLRGLKETQYF
TRBJ2-7 | TRBV2 | few | NA | TGTGCCAGCACCGTTTTCCGGGGGTACGAGCAGTACTTC | CASTVFRGYEQYF
TRBJ2-7 | TRBV6-1 | NA | TRBD1 | TGTGCCAGCACCGATCCGGGACAGGGTTCCGAGCAGTACTTC | CASTDPGQGSEQYF
TRBJ2-1 | TRBV5-1 | few | NA | TGCGCCAGCAGCAGCGGACGAGAGTCGAATGAGCAGTTCTTC | CASSSGRESNEQFF
TRBJ1-2 | TRBV2 | NA | TRBD1 | TGTGCCGGAAGACAGGGATTAGAATATGGCTACACCTTC | CAGRQGLEYGYTF
TRBJ2-1 | TRBV11-2 | once | TRBD2 | TGTGCCAGCAGCTTTAGACTAGCGGGGGTAGGTGCCTACAATGAGCAGTTCTTC | CASSFRLAGVGAYNEQFF
TRBJ1-1 | TRBV11-2 | NA | TRBD1 | TGTGCTATAGGGACCTCAGGGGGATGGACTGAAGCTTTCTTT | CAIGTSGGWTEAFF
TRBJ1-1 | TRBV7-2 | NA | NA | TGTGCCAGCAGCTTATCCAGGGTTTTGAACACTGAAGCTTTCTTT | CASSLSRVLNTEAFF
TRBJ1-2 | TRBV27 | few | TRBD1 | TGTGCCAGCAGTTTTGCCGGGACAGGGGCCTCTCTTATCCAACTAACGGGAGGCTACACCTTC | CASSFAGTGASLIQLTGGYTF
TRBJ1-5 | TRBV2 | NA | TRBD1 | TGTGCCAGCAGCGGACAGGGGGCCAATCAGCCCCAGCATTTT | CASSGQGANQPQHF
TRBJ1-2 | TRBV21-1 | once | NA | TGTGCCAGCAGCAAACGCCCGGGGAGAAAGGGTTTGGCTAACTATGGCTACACCTTC | CASSKRPGRKGLANYGYTF
TRBJ2-7 | TRBV5-1 | NA | NA | TGCGCCAGCAGCTTGCTACAGGGCTACGAGCAGTACTTC | CASSLLQGYEQYF
TRBJ2-7 | TRBV9 | NA | TRBD1 | TGTGCCAGCAGCGAAGCCGGGACAGGTACCTACGAGCAGTACTTC | CASSEAGTGTYEQYF
TRBJ2-1 | TRBV11-2 | NA | TRBD2 | TGTGCCAGCAGCTTAGGGACTAGCGGGACATATGAGCAGTTCTTC | CASSLGTSGTYEQFF
TRBJ1-4 | TRBV11-3 | few | NA | TGTGCCAGCAGCTCTGGGGGGACTGCAGAAAAACTGTTTTTT | CASSSGGTAEKLFF
TRBJ1-6 | TRBV10-1 | NA | NA | TGCGCCAGCAGTGAGAGTATGGGCAGGGAACGCTCACCCCTCCACTTT | CASSESMGRERSPLHF
TRBJ2-1 | TRBV5-1 | NA | TRBD2 | TGCGCCAGCAGCCGGACTAGCGGAAGTGGATACAATGAGCAGTTCTTC | CASSRTSGSGYNEQFF
TRBJ2-3 | TRBV6-6 | once | NA | TGTGCCAGCAGCGACAAAAGGCCCATAGATACGCAGTATTTT | CASSDKRPIDTQYF
TRBJ1-2 | TRBV2 | NA | NA | TGTGCCAGCAGGTTATCTCAGGGTAGGATTGGCTACACCTTC | CASRLSQGRIGYTF
TRBJ2-5 | TRBV4-1 | few | NA | TGCGCCAGCAGCCAAGGCGGGGAAGAGACCCAGTACTTC | CASSQGGEETQYF
TRBJ2-1 | TRBV28 | few | NA | TGTGCCAGCATGAGGAACAATGAGCAGTTCTTC | CASMRNNEQFF
TRBJ1-2 | TRBV29-1 | NA | NA | TGCAGCGCCATACGAACAGGGAAAGGCTACACCTTC | CSAIRTGKGYTF
TRBJ2-5 | TRBV6-5 | few | NA | TGTGCCAGCAGGACTAGGGAGACCCAGTACTTC | CASRTRETQYF
TRBJ2-7 | TRBV6-1 | NA | NA | TGTGCCAGCATTGAATATCCCCACGAGCAGTACTTC | CASIEYPHEQYF
TRBJ2-7 | TRBV6-6 | NA | TRBD1 | TGTGCCAGCAGTCCCGACAGGGCCCCCCTCTCCTACGAGCAGTACTTC | CASSPDRAPLSYEQYF
TRBJ1-1 | TRBV6-5 | NA | TRBD1 | TGTGCCAGCAAATCACCGGGACAGGAGTACACTGAAGCTTTCTTT | CASKSPGQEYTEAFF
TRBJ1-1 | TRBV15 | NA | NA | TGTGCCACCAGCAGAGCACAGAACACTGAAGCTTTCTTT | CATSRAQNTEAFF